These 4 T cell receptor beta chains came from one sample sequenced in a study of cytomegalovirus exposure and HLA in healthy donors. 60 Vbeta and 13 Jbeta primers were used in PCR. TCRdb keeps only in-frame clones here, not all; method: immunoSEQ multiplex PCR. Altogether around 170,000 clones are present, 81% being singletons, with the ten largest covering 1% to 1.5%. The sequenced material came from PBMCs. The receptors were gathered from a man in his forties or fifties in good health and CMV-seropositive.

The chain is built from TRBV18 and TRBJ2-1, with 7 bases aligning to TRBD1. V lost 4 bases to trimming and J lost 1 base; unmatched junction nucleotides: 4. The CDR3 extends over 15 amino acids. Germline V gene lookup returns CDR1 KGHSH and CDR2 LQKENI. The CDR3 protein is CASSLRDRSYNEQFF. As DNA, the CDR3 is TGTGCCAGCTCACTCCGGGACAGATCCTACAATGAGCAGTTCTTC. The full variable domain, its missing parts supplied by reference TRBV18 and TRBJ2-1, is NAGVMQNPRHLVRRRGQEARLRCSPMKGHSHVYWYRQLPEEGLKFMVYLQKENIIDESGMPKERFSAEFPKEGPSILRIQQVVRGDSAAYFCASSLRDRSYNEQFFGPGTRLTVL.

This clone was found once. The chain employs TRBV2 and TRBJ2-6; D is unresolved. Trimming took off 5 bases at V and 0 bases at J, with 11 bases between the two ends. Germline values: CDR1 SNHLY, CDR2 FYNNEI. The CDR3 has 16 residues. As DNA, the CDR3 is TGTGCCAGCAGTTTGACTGCCAACTCTGGGGCCAACGTCCTGACTTTC. This codes for CASSLTANSGANVLTF.

The V and J genes are TRBV6-5 and TRBJ2-2; 8 positions match TRBD1. V shed 6 bases and J 5 bases; nucleotides not matched to a gene: 8. Germline-derived CDR1 and CDR2 are MNHEY and SVGAGI. The CDR3 sequence is 15 residues long. The CDR3 loop is CASRLQGARTGELFF. In DNA form, the CDR3 reads TGTGCCAGCAGGCTCCAGGGGGCAAGGACCGGGGAGCTGTTTTTT.

V and J are TRBV29-1 and TRBJ1-2; no clear D gene. The germline V gene has CDR1 SQVTM and CDR2 ANQGSEA. The CDR3 has 12 residues. Trimming pared 4 bases from V and 8 bases from J, leaving 14 bases between. CDR3: CSVVNEEGGYTF. The DNA of the CDR3 is TGCAGCGTTGTCAACGAGGAGGGAGGCTACACCTTC. The variable domain in full, completed from reference TRBV29-1 and TRBJ1-2, reads SAVISQKPSRDICQRGTSLTIQCQVDSQVTMMFWYRQQPGQSLTLIATANQGSEATYESGFVIDKFPISRPNLTFSTLTVSNMSPEDSSIYLCSVVNEEGGYTFGSGTRLTVV.